The source of this T cell receptor beta chain is a study of T cell repertoires in cytomegalovirus infection. Unmatched junction bases numbered 8, after V lost 4 bases and J lost 0 bases. The CDR3 spans 17 residues. CDR1 PRHDT and CDR2 FYEKMQ come from the germline V gene (reference sequence). Using its own MiXCR run on the reads, TCRdb lists one record per CDR3 protein. The sample lists under 600,000 distinct CDR3 sequences, about 17% seen once, with roughly 25% in the top ten. Points from the study as a whole: Cumulative frequency of public TCR beta families picked out carriers of CMV plus the relevant HLA.

This clonotype was seen only a few times. Its antigen remains unidentified. The sample comprised CD8+ T cells from PBMCs. This receptor was taken from a human donor in good health (CMV status not recorded). Some clones in this sample may be carry-over from other donors' samples. V and J are TRBV13 and TRBJ2-1; 8 bases match TRBD2. The CDR3 nucleotides are TGTGCCAGCAGCTGGACTGAGCGGGGGAGCTCCTACAATGAGCAGTTCTTC. This translates into CASSWTERGSSYNEQFF.